These T cell receptor beta chains were read from a single sample in a study of blood T cell repertoires in COVID-19. The data were produced by immunoSEQ multiplex PCR, yet TCRdb's version contains in-frame clones alone and is incomplete. The table records 250,000 to 350,000 clones, approximately 86% of them present only once. The material sequenced was peripheral blood. The receptors shown here come from a woman aged 70-85 years with COVID-19, enrolled during active disease. The CDR3 runs from the conserved cysteine through the conserved F or W. Fields, in order: CDR3 DNA, CDR3 protein, clone size, CDR3 length, D gene, V gene, J gene. The D gene is left open where the match is weak. Expanded clones are given a class, and other clones once, few, many or no size at all.

TGTGCCAGCAGCGCAGCCCACCAGGGGGTGGGTTCACCCCTCCACTTT,CASSAAHQGVGSPLHF,few,16,TRBD1,TRBV7-9,TRBJ1-6
TGTGCCATCAGTCCGACAGGGATGACTGAAGCTTTCTTT,CAISPTGMTEAFF,-,13,TRBD1,TRBV10-3,TRBJ1-1
TGTGCCAGCAGTCCTCGGGGGGCCCCTTCAGATACGCAGTATTTT,CASSPRGAPSDTQYF,-,15,-,TRBV6-5,TRBJ2-3
TGTGCCTGGAGGGAAACAGGGGGGGTCTACGAGCAGTACTTC,CAWRETGGVYEQYF,once,14,-,TRBV30,TRBJ2-7
TGTGCCAGCAGTCGACTAGCGGGGAAGGGAGAGACCCAGTACTTC,CASSRLAGKGETQYF,-,15,TRBD2,TRBV27,TRBJ2-5
TGTGCCAGCAGCGTAGGGGCAGGGGGGTCCTACGAGCAGTACTTC,CASSVGAGGSYEQYF,-,15,-,TRBV9,TRBJ2-7
TGTGCCAGCAGCTCCAGCGGGGGGGCAATCGACGAGCAGTACTTC,CASSSSGGAIDEQYF,-,15,TRBD2,TRBV7-2,TRBJ2-7
TGTGCCATCAGCTCGACAGGGGGCGAGACCGGGGAGCTGTTTTTT,CAISSTGGETGELFF,-,15,TRBD1,TRBV10-3,TRBJ2-2
TGTGCCAGCAGTGACCCCGACAGATACTATGGCTACACCTTC,CASSDPDRYYGYTF,-,14,-,TRBV25-1,TRBJ1-2
TGTGCCAGCAGCCTAATACCTAACACAGGTAACACTGAAGCTTTCTTT,CASSLIPNTGNTEAFF,once,16,-,TRBV7-3,TRBJ1-1
TGCGCCAGCAGCCTTCAGGGGGCGTACGAGCAGTACTTC,CASSLQGAYEQYF,-,13,TRBD1,TRBV4-1,TRBJ2-7
TGCGCCAGCAGCCAAGAACCCCAGGGGGGCGATGGAAACACCATATATTTT,CASSQEPQGGDGNTIYF,-,17,TRBD1,TRBV4-1,TRBJ1-3
TGTGCCAGCAGCTTAGAAGCAGGGGATACGCAGTATTTT,CASSLEAGDTQYF,-,13,-,TRBV7-9,TRBJ2-3
TGTGCCAGCACCGGGAACTATAATTCACCCCTCCACTTT,CASTGNYNSPLHF,-,13,-,TRBV6-6,TRBJ1-6
TGTGCCAGTAGTATGAGACAGGACGGTCAGCCCCAGCATTTT,CASSMRQDGQPQHF,-,14,-,TRBV19,TRBJ1-5
TGTGCCACCCAGCGGGGACTAGCGGGGGGAAGGACCTCCTACGAGCAGTACTTC,CATQRGLAGGRTSYEQYF,few,18,TRBD2,TRBV10-3,TRBJ2-7
TGTGCCAGCAGCGATCCCCGGGCGGCGGGGGCCGTGGATGAGCAGTTCTTC,CASSDPRAAGAVDEQFF,once,17,-,TRBV9,TRBJ2-1
TGTGCCAGCAGTTACATGGGGGCGACCTACGAGCAGTACTTC,CASSYMGATYEQYF,-,14,-,TRBV6-5,TRBJ2-7
TGTGCCAGCAGTTTGGGGGACAGGTCAACTGAAAAACTGTTTTTT,CASSLGDRSTEKLFF,-,15,TRBD1,TRBV27,TRBJ1-4
TGTGCCATACGGCTCCCTAGCGGGACTAGTCGGGAGCTGTTTTTT,CAIRLPSGTSRELFF,-,15,-,TRBV21-1,TRBJ2-2
TGCGCCAGCAGCCCAGCAGACAGGGGAGGAGAGACCCAGTACTTC,CASSPADRGGETQYF,-,15,TRBD1,TRBV4-3,TRBJ2-5
TGTGCCAGTAAAGACAGATGGACCGGGGAGCTGTTTTTT,CASKDRWTGELFF,many,13,-,TRBV19,TRBJ2-2
TGTGCCAGGAGGCCCCGTCCCAGGGGGGACGAGCAGTACTTC,CARRPRPRGDEQYF,once,14,-,TRBV21-1,TRBJ2-7
TGTGCCAGCAGTCCCCCTTCGACAGGGCGTCAGCCCCAGCATTTT,CASSPPSTGRQPQHF,-,15,TRBD1,TRBV28,TRBJ1-5
TGTGCCAGCAGTTTACTTACTAGCGGGGGAACAGATACGCAGTATTTT,CASSLLTSGGTDTQYF,-,16,TRBD2,TRBV28,TRBJ2-3
TGTGCCAGCAGCGTAAATTTAGGGGTGACTGAAGCTTTCTTT,CASSVNLGVTEAFF,-,14,-,TRBV9,TRBJ1-1
TGTGCCTGGTCGGACAGGGGCACTGAAGCTTTCTTT,CAWSDRGTEAFF,-,12,TRBD1,TRBV30,TRBJ1-1
TGTGCCAGTAGTAGCCCTTTTGGACTTAACCAAGAGACCCAGTACTTC,CASSSPFGLNQETQYF,-,16,-,TRBV19,TRBJ2-5
TGTGCCAGCAGCTTAATAGGGGAATATGAAAAACTGTTTTTT,CASSLIGEYEKLFF,once,14,-,TRBV7-9,TRBJ1-4